The 7 T cell receptor beta chains listed next were all sequenced from one sample in a study of T cell repertoires in ileal Crohn's disease. The method was immunoSEQ multiplex PCR; TCRdb's version includes in-frame clones alone and lacks a portion of them. The sample consists of about 60,000 clones, approximately 88% of them appearing once. Time point given: neoterminal ileum biopsy at postoperative endoscopy, about 6 months after surgery. Sequencing used ileal tissue. These receptor sequences come from an adult with Crohn's disease.

This clone has a single count. The chain employs TRBV6-6 and TRBJ2-1, with 7 nucleotides matching TRBD1. CDR3 length: 14 residues. Germline CDR1 is MNHNY and CDR2 is SVGAGI (reference sequence). V lost 5 bases, J lost 5 bases, and 6 bases stayed unmatched. The CDR3 here is CASSDRDRHNEQFF. The CDR3 DNA reads TGTGCCAGCAGTGACCGGGACAGACACAATGAGCAGTTCTTC.

This clone appeared once. This sequence joins TRBV11-3 and TRBJ1-1; TRBD1 is a possible D gene (5 bases). The CDR3 has 13 amino acids. CDR1 and CDR2 (germline): SGHNT, YENEEA. The germline V and J ends were trimmed by 5 bases and 2 bases, with 9 bases remaining between them. DNA for the CDR3: TGTGCCAGCAGCGACGACAGTAACACTGAAGCTTTCTTT. It is translated as CASSDDSNTEAFF.

The rearrangement links TRBV5-1 to TRBJ1-1; 8 bases line up with TRBD1. With V trimmed by 0 bases and J by 8 bases, 3 bases remained unmatched. Germline CDR1 is SGHRS and CDR2 is YFSETQ. This CDR3 has 13 amino acids. The CDR3 DNA follows: TGCGCCAGCAGCTTGGCGGCAGGGGGCGAAGCTTTCTTT. Amino acids: CASSLAAGGEAFF.

This clone has just one count. The CDR3 nucleotides read TGTGCCACCAAGCAGGGGACAGGGGATACTGAAGCTTTCTTT. Translating gives CATKQGTGDTEAFF. The chain recombines TRBV11-3 with TRBJ1-1; TRBD1 agrees at 10 bases. This CDR3 is 14 amino acids long. Unmatched junction bases numbered 10, after V lost 10 bases and J lost 5 bases. Looked up from germline, CDR1 is SGHNT and CDR2 is YENEEA.

The rearrangement joins TRBV6-1 to TRBJ1-1, with D possibly being TRBD1 (6 bases). Trimming took 6 bases from V and 0 from J, leaving 14 bases between them. Germline-derived CDR1 and CDR2 are MNHNS and SASEGT. The CDR3 loop spans 15 amino acids. The chain's CDR3 is CASSDMDRMNTEAFF. The CDR3 DNA follows: TGTGCCAGCAGCGATATGGACAGAATGAACACTGAAGCTTTCTTT.

The chain links TRBV28 to TRBJ1-2; D unresolved. Germline V lookup: CDR1 MDHEN, CDR2 SYDVKM. The CDR3 has 12 amino acids. The V end was cut by 10 bases, the J end by 8 bases, with 17 bases between. The CDR3 DNA sequence: TGTGCCACCTCTAGCCTCGGGGTCGGCTACACCTTC. Encoded protein: CATSSLGVGYTF.

The chain carries TRBV9 and TRBJ2-3, with 8 bases lining up with TRBD2. The length of the CDR3 is 16 residues. Germline V gene sequence: CDR1 SGDLS, CDR2 YYNGEE. V was clipped by 8 bases and J by 2 bases; unmatched bases: 13. The CDR3 DNA follows: TGTGCCAGTGATCCGGGACTAGGCTCTTTCACAGATACGCAGTATTTT. Translated, it gives CASDPGLGSFTDTQYF.